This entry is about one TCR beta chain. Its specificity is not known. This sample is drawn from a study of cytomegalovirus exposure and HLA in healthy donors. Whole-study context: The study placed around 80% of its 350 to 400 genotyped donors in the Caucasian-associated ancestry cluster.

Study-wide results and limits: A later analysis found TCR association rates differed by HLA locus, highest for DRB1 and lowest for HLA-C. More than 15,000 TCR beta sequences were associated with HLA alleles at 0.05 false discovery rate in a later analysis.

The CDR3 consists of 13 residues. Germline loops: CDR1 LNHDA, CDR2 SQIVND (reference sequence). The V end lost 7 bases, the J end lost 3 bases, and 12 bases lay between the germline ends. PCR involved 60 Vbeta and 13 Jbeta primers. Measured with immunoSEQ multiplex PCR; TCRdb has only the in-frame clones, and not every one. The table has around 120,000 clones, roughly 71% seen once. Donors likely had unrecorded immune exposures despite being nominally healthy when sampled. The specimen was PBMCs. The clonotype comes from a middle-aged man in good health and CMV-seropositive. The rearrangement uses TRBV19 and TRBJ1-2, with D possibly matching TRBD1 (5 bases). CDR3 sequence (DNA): TGTGCCAGTACCCCGGACACCTACTATGGCTACACCTTC. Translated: CASTPDTYYGYTF.